The next 12 T cell receptor beta chains were all read from a single sample in a study of blood T cell repertoires in COVID-19. Data came from immunoSEQ multiplex PCR; TCRdb stores just in-frame clones and leaves some out. The table includes a few hundred thousand clones, roughly 80% detected once. The sample comprised PBMCs or T cells enriched from blood (not recorded which). The receptors were gathered from a man in his forties or fifties who had recovered from COVID-19.

In this sample, this clone turned up once. The J gene is TRBJ1-6, the V gene TRBV27, with D possibly being TRBD1 (6 bases). The CDR3 extends over 17 amino acids. Per the germline V gene, CDR1 is MNHEY and CDR2 is SMNVEV (reference sequence). V dropped 2 bases and J dropped 5 bases, with 16 bases sitting between them. The chain's CDR3 is CASSLEYRTVNNSPLHF. The CDR3 DNA reads TGTGCCAGCAGTTTAGAGTACAGGACAGTTAATAATTCACCCCTCCACTTT.

The chain has TRBV5-1 and TRBJ2-1; no clear D gene. Germline CDR1 is SGHRS and CDR2 is YFSETQ. V lost 1 base and J lost 6, with 2 bases in between. The CDR3 is 11 residues long. CDR3 bases: TGCGCCAGCAGCTTGCGCAATGAGCAGTTCTTC. Protein sequence: CASSLRNEQFF.

The chain employs TRBV2 and TRBJ2-7; D assignment may be TRBD1 or TRBD2 (5 bases each). Germline CDR1 is SNHLY and CDR2 is FYNNEI. Between the trimmed V and J ends, which lost 10 bases and 4 bases, there was a span of 14 bases. This CDR3 has 12 amino acids. CDR3 in amino acids: CATRGVEYEQYF. In DNA form, the CDR3 reads TGTGCCACCAGAGGGGTGGAGTACGAGCAGTACTTC. Combining the CDR3 with reference TRBV2 and TRBJ2-7 gives the whole variable domain EPEVTQTPSHQVTQMGQEVILRCVPISNHLYFYWYRQILGQKVEFLVSFYNNEISEKSEIFDDQFSVERPDGSNFTLKIRSTKLEDSAMYFCATRGVEYEQYFGPGTRLTVT.

This clone was detected a few times. The chain combines TRBV3-1 (or the pseudogene TRBV3-2) with TRBJ1-1; the match to TRBD1 covers 11 bases. J lost 3 bases, V lost 4 bases, and 16 bases had no gene match. The CDR3 spans 19 residues. Looked up from germline, CDR1 is LGHDT and CDR2 is YNNKEL (reference sequence). The CDR3 DNA follows: TGTGCCAGCAGCCTACTGCTTGGGACAGGGGGTGGTAAGGACACTGAAGCTTTCTTT. Protein sequence: CASSLLLGTGGGKDTEAFF.

This clone came up many times. This chain joins TRBV7-6 and TRBJ1-6, with 7 bases fitting TRBD1. CDR1 is SGHVS and CDR2 is FNYEAQ in the germline V gene. CDR3 length equals 14 residues. The V segment lost 1 base and the J segment 10 bases; nucleotides outside the gene matches: 4. CDR3 in amino acids: CASSLGGGVSPLHF. The CDR3 coding sequence is TGTGCCAGCAGCTTAGGAGGGGGCGTCTCACCCCTCCACTTT.

This rearrangement joins TRBV9 to TRBJ1-5; D remains unclear. V lost 3 bases, J lost 1 base, and 11 bases lay in between. Germline CDR1 is SGDLS and CDR2 is YYNGEE. The CDR3 contains 15 residues. The CDR3 coding sequence is TGTGCCAGCAGCGCCAGTCCATGGAGCAATCAGCCCCAGCATTTT. This translates into CASSASPWSNQPQHF.

This chain uses TRBV5-4 with TRBJ2-7, with TRBD2 matching over 9 bases. Germline CDR1 and CDR2: SGHNT and YYREEE (reference sequence). This CDR3 is built from 14 residues. V shed 5 bases and J 1 base; nucleotides not matched to a gene: 4. CDR3 amino acids: CASRPSGGSYEQYF. In DNA, the CDR3 is TGTGCCAGCAGACCAAGCGGGGGGTCCTACGAGCAGTACTTC.

This chain connects TRBV4-1 to TRBJ2-1; 10 nucleotides agree with TRBD1. Trimming at V came to 3 bases and at J to 6 bases, leaving 2 bases not matched to a gene. The length of the CDR3 is 14 residues. Germline V gene data show CDR1 as MGHRA and CDR2 as YSYEKL. CDR3 nucleotides: TGCGCCAGCAGCCACCGGGACAGGGGCAATGAGCAGTTCTTC. This codes for CASSHRDRGNEQFF.

The DNA of the CDR3 is TGTGCCAGCAGTACCCGGGGGGGCCGAGGGGAGACCCAGTACTTC. Protein sequence: CASSTRGGRGETQYF. The chain recombines TRBV13 with TRBJ2-5; 8 positions agree with TRBD2. With 6 bases clipped from V and 5 bases from J, the junction kept 11 bases outside the gene matches. The CDR3 is made up of 15 amino acids. Germline lookup yields CDR1 PRHDT and CDR2 FYEKMQ (reference sequence).

This clone was counted only a few times. J is TRBJ2-7 and V is TRBV10-3, with TRBD2 identical over 7 bases. V shed 6 bases and J 3 bases; nucleotides not matched to a gene: 14. Germline CDR1 is ENHRY and CDR2 is SYGVKD. This CDR3 has 16 amino acids. The CDR3 bases are TGTGCCATCAGGGCCTCTTCTAGCGGTCGAGGCTACGAGCAGTACTTC. Amino acid sequence: CAIRASSSGRGYEQYF.

J is TRBJ2-7 and V is TRBV27; D ambiguous. The length of the CDR3 is 13 residues. V was trimmed by 4 bases and J by 1 base, leaving 8 bases between them. The germline V gene encodes CDR1 MNHEY and CDR2 SMNVEV (reference sequence). CDR3 region: CASSSQISYEQYF. CDR3 nucleotide sequence: TGTGCCAGCAGTTCCCAGATTTCCTACGAGCAGTACTTC.

In DNA, the CDR3 is TGTGCCAGCAGCCTTAGCGGGGGAGAGCAGTACTTC. Its protein is CASSLSGGEQYF. The rearrangement uses TRBV7-9 and TRBJ2-7; 9 nucleotides match TRBD2. After removal of 5 bases from V and 7 bases from J, the junction contained 3 bases not matched to a gene. The CDR3 covers 12 residues. Germline CDR1 reads SEHNR; CDR2 reads FQNEAQ (reference sequence).